The 25 T cell receptor beta chains listed next were all sequenced from one sample in a study of shared clonotypes between healthy human individuals. Libraries were prepared by immunoSEQ multiplex PCR; TCRdb keeps only in-frame clonotypes and omits some of them. The sample lists around 600,000 clones; 85% to 95% were seen once. Terminally differentiated effector memory CD45RA+ cells were excluded by CCR7 positive selection of CD45RO-negative cells. Specimen: naive CD8+ T cells sorted from blood. These receptors were obtained from a woman in her thirties in good health.

The chain couples TRBV5-4 to TRBJ1-2; D is perhaps TRBD1 (5 bases). CDR1 is SGHNT and CDR2 is YYREEE in the germline V gene (reference sequence). The V and J ends lost 1 base and 1 base respectively, with 17 bases between them. The CDR3 covers 17 residues. The DNA for the CDR3 is TGTGCCAGCAGCTTGTCGCAGGGAACGTTGGATAACTATGGCTACACCTTC. This codes for CASSLSQGTLDNYGYTF.

The chain couples TRBV2 to TRBJ2-5; 16 bases match TRBD2. This CDR3 contains 17 residues. Germline lookup yields CDR1 SNHLY and CDR2 FYNNEI. Germline trimming cut 5 bases from V and 5 bases from J; bases unmatched to any gene: 8. The CDR3 here is CASSKGLAGGPGETQYF. The CDR3 nucleotides are TGTGCCAGCAGTAAGGGACTAGCGGGAGGGCCCGGGGAGACCCAGTACTTC. Looking up the rest from reference TRBV2 and TRBJ2-5 gives the full variable domain: EPEVTQTPSHQVTQMGQEVILRCVPISNHLYFYWYRQILGQKVEFLVSFYNNEISEKSEIFDDQFSVERPDGSNFTLKIRSTKLEDSAMYFCASSKGLAGGPGETQYFGPGTRLLVL.

The table lists this clone with a count of one. This chain connects TRBV4-1 to TRBJ2-7; TRBD2 agrees at 12 bases. This CDR3 comprises 16 residues. Unmatched junction bases numbered 7, after V lost 4 bases and J lost 3 bases. Germline CDR1 and CDR2: MGHRA and YSYEKL. As DNA, the CDR3 is TGCGCCAGCAGCCTTGGACTAGCGGGACGAGACTACGAGCAGTACTTC. It translates to CASSLGLAGRDYEQYF.

The J gene is TRBJ2-3, the V gene TRBV27; weak D call: TRBD2 (6 bases). The V gene's germline CDR1 is MNHEY and CDR2 SMNVEV (reference sequence). Trimming removed 4 bases at V and 12 bases at J, with 14 bases between. The CDR3 loop spans 12 amino acids. The CDR3 spells CASSSGTLRQYF. In DNA form, the CDR3 reads TGTGCCAGCAGTTCCGGGACTCTTCGTCAGTATTTT.

This chain uses TRBV29-1 with TRBJ1-2, with no clear D. Germline assignment: CDR1 SQVTM and CDR2 ANQGSEA. This CDR3 has 14 amino acids. Here the CDR3 DNA reads TGCAGGGACCTTGGCTCGCCATCGGACTATGGCTACACCTTC. Translating gives CRDLGSPSDYGYTF. The full variable domain, completed using reference TRBV29-1 and TRBJ1-2, is SAVISQKPSRDICQRGTSLTIQCQVDSQVTMMFWYRQQPGQSLTLIATANQGSEATYESGFVIDKFPISRPNLTFSTLTVSNMSPEDSSIYLCRDLGSPSDYGYTFGSGTRLTVV.

The chain has TRBV5-5 and TRBJ2-2; D unresolved. This CDR3 spans 15 amino acids. V lost 2 bases, J lost 7 bases, and 15 bases lay in between. CDR1 and CDR2 (germline): SGHKS, YYEKEE (reference sequence). CDR3 sequence (DNA): TGTGCCAGCAGCTTTTCAAGCCCTCCCGGCGGGGAGCTGTTTTTT. As protein: CASSFSSPPGGELFF.

The chain carries TRBV5-5 and TRBJ2-7, with 7 bases lining up with TRBD1. The CDR3 totals 14 residues. Trimming removed 4 bases from V and 4 bases from J; junction bases left unmatched: 8. Germline CDR1 SGHKS, CDR2 YYEKEE (reference sequence). The chain's CDR3 is CASSLGQVGYEQYF. The CDR3 DNA reads as TGTGCCAGCAGCCTTGGACAGGTGGGGTACGAGCAGTACTTC.

The CDR3 DNA is TGTGCCAGCAGCGCCAGACAGGGGCCCTACGAGCAGTACTTC. Translated, it gives CASSARQGPYEQYF. The V and J genes are TRBV7-9 and TRBJ2-7, with 8 bases that match TRBD1. With V trimmed by 5 bases and J by 2 bases, 5 bases remained unmatched. Looked up from germline, CDR1 is SEHNR and CDR2 is FQNEAQ (reference sequence). This CDR3 contains 14 residues.

This chain's CDR3 is CASSPRTSTYEQYF. As DNA, the CDR3 is TGCGCCAGCAGCCCCCGTACCTCTACCTACGAGCAGTACTTC. The chain links TRBV4-1 to TRBJ2-7, with D uncertain. Germline loops: CDR1 MGHRA, CDR2 YSYEKL. The CDR3 contains 14 residues. V was cut by 4 bases and J by 2 bases, with 12 bases left in between.

As for this clone: This same CDR3 is encoded by further DNA sequences in the sample. The chain uses TRBV28 and TRBJ2-1, with 11 positions matching TRBD2. CDR3 size: 15 residues. Per germline, CDR1 MDHEN and CDR2 SYDVKM. Trimming took 5 bases from V and 3 from J; bases not matched to a gene: 3. CDR3 nucleotide sequence: TGTGCCAGCAGTCCGGGACTAGCGGACTACAATGAGCAGTTCTTC. Encoded protein: CASSPGLADYNEQFF.

In regard to this clone: The sample has other DNA sequences that encode this CDR3 too. The chain carries TRBV28 and TRBJ2-2, with 10 bases matching TRBD2. Germline V gene sequence: CDR1 MDHEN, CDR2 SYDVKM. V lost 7 bases, J lost 3 bases, and 2 bases stayed unmatched. This CDR3 contains 14 residues. The CDR3 here is CASTLAGDTGELFF. The CDR3 DNA reads as TGTGCCAGCACTCTAGCGGGAGACACCGGGGAGCTGTTTTTT. The variable domain in full, completed from reference TRBV28 and TRBJ2-2, reads DVKVTQSSRYLVKRTGEKVFLECVQDMDHENMFWYRQDPGLGLRLIYFSYDVKMKEKGDIPEGYSVSREKKERFSLILESASTNQTSMYLCASTLAGDTGELFFGEGSRLTVL.

The chain couples TRBV19 to TRBJ2-7; the D is unclear. V was shortened by 0 bases and J by 5 bases, with 14 bases between the two germline ends. CDR3 length: 15 amino acids. Looked up from germline, CDR1 is LNHDA and CDR2 is SQIVND (reference sequence). In nucleotides, the CDR3 is TGTGCCAGTAGTATAGATCTGGGAAGGGTAAACGAGCAGTACTTC. Encoded protein: CASSIDLGRVNEQYF.

The CDR3 DNA reads TGCGCCAGCAGTGAAAGGGATTCCTACAATGAGCAGTTCTTC. Translated, it gives CASSERDSYNEQFF. The V and J genes are TRBV10-2 and TRBJ2-1; D is uncertain. In germline, CDR1 is WSHSY, CDR2 SAAADI. The CDR3 contains 14 residues. V was cut by 3 bases and J by 1 base, with 7 bases left in between.

The gene calls are TRBV7-2 and TRBJ2-3, with TRBD1 as a possible D gene (6 bases). This CDR3 is 15 amino acids long. V lost 7 bases and J 6 bases, leaving 20 bases between the germline ends. Germline V gene sequence: CDR1 SGHTA, CDR2 FQGNSA. The CDR3 nucleotides read TGTGCCAGCACCACAACTGGGGGACAATTGGATACGCAGTATTTT. It yields the protein CASTTTGGQLDTQYF.

Only a few counts were recorded for this clone. The chain couples TRBV7-9 to TRBJ2-7; 12 positions agree with TRBD2. This CDR3 is built from 14 residues. Germline V gene lookup returns CDR1 SEHNR and CDR2 FQNEAQ (reference sequence). Trimming removed 5 bases from V and 6 bases from J; junction bases left unmatched: 5. The DNA of the CDR3 is TGTGCCAGCAGCCCCCTAGCGGGAGGGGGCGAGCAGTACTTC. As protein: CASSPLAGGGEQYF. The whole variable domain, remainder taken from reference TRBV7-9 and TRBJ2-7, is DTGVSQNPRHKITKRGQNVTFRCDPISEHNRLYWYRQTLGQGPEFLTYFQNEAQLEKSRLLSDRFSAERPKGSFSTLEIQRTEQGDSAMYLCASSPLAGGGEQYFGPGTRLTVT.

This chain joins TRBV5-8 and TRBJ2-6; D gene ambiguous. The CDR3 sequence is 15 residues long. The germline V gene encodes CDR1 SGHTS and CDR2 YDEGEE. V lost 1 base to trimming and J lost 5 bases, with 10 bases between them. This CDR3 reads CASSLSALWANVLTF. CDR3 in DNA: TGTGCCAGCAGCTTGTCAGCTCTGTGGGCCAACGTCCTGACTTTC.

The chain recombines TRBV4-1 with TRBJ2-5; a weak D match, TRBD1 (5 bases). V was cut by 4 bases and J by 7 bases, with 19 bases left in between. The germline gives CDR1 MGHRA, CDR2 YSYEKL. CDR3 size: 15 residues. In DNA form, the CDR3 reads TGCGCCAGCAGCCTCCGAAGCCCCCTTAGGGGGACCCAGTACTTC. Translating it yields CASSLRSPLRGTQYF.

The J gene is TRBJ2-2, the V gene TRBV2, with D unresolved. Trimming left V 3 bases short and J 5 bases short, with 4 bases between. The CDR3 is 12 amino acids. Germline lookup yields CDR1 SNHLY and CDR2 FYNNEI. The CDR3 nucleotides are TGTGCCAGCAGTGAGCTGACCGGGGAGCTGTTTTTT. Translated: CASSELTGELFF.

The chain has TRBV19 and TRBJ2-1; 8 nucleotides line up with TRBD2. Germline V gene data show CDR1 as LNHDA and CDR2 as SQIVND (reference sequence). The CDR3 covers 16 residues. J gave up 7 bases and V 6 bases, and 14 bases lay outside the gene matches. CDR3 region: CASSPGGVAGPNEQFF. DNA for the CDR3: TGTGCCAGTAGCCCGGGTGGGGTAGCGGGACCGAATGAGCAGTTCTTC.

The CDR3: CASSPGLDTYEQYF. CDR3 nucleotides: TGTGCCAGCAGCCCCGGGCTGGACACCTACGAGCAGTACTTC. The V gene is TRBV13, the J gene TRBJ2-7; possible D gene TRBD1, 5 bases. V shed 5 bases and J shed 2 bases, with 13 bases lying between them. CDR1 and CDR2 (germline): PRHDT, FYEKMQ (reference sequence). This CDR3 comprises 14 residues. Using reference TRBV13 and TRBJ2-7 for the parts outside the CDR3, the full variable domain is AAGVIQSPRHLIKEKRETATLKCYPIPRHDTVYWYQQGPGQDPQFLISFYEKMQSDKGSIPDRFSAQQFSDYHSELNMSSLELGDSALYFCASSPGLDTYEQYFGPGTRLTVT.

The J gene is TRBJ2-7, the V gene TRBV5-8; D gene unclear. CDR3 length: 14 amino acids. V gave up 4 bases and J gave up 7 bases, with 18 bases separating them. Per the germline V gene, CDR1 is SGHTS and CDR2 is YDEGEE. The CDR3 reads CASSQDQDPAEQYF. The CDR3 nucleotides read TGTGCCAGCAGCCAAGATCAGGACCCGGCGGAGCAGTACTTC.

This clone appeared a few times. This chain links TRBV6-1 with TRBJ1-5, with D hard to call. V was shortened by 0 bases and J by 4 bases, with 16 bases between the two germline ends. In germline, CDR1 is MNHNS, CDR2 SASEGT. The CDR3 has 17 amino acids. CDR3 sequence (DNA): TGTGCCAGCAGTGAAGCGCATAACAGTTTCTTAAATCAGCCCCAGCATTTT. As protein: CASSEAHNSFLNQPQHF.

This clone is a singleton in its sample. The CDR3, as DNA: TGTGCCAGCAGCTCCGGGTCCCGAGGTGAAGCTTTCTTT. Translation gives CASSSGSRGEAFF. The V call is TRBV11-1, the J call TRBJ1-1; D unclear. Looked up from germline, CDR1 is SGHAT and CDR2 is FQDESV (reference sequence). V shed 4 bases and J shed 7 bases, with 13 bases lying between them. CDR3 length: 13 residues. The complete variable domain, with remaining parts taken from reference TRBV11-1 and TRBJ1-1, reads EAEVAQSPRYKITEKSQAVAFWCDPISGHATLYWYRQILGQGPELLVQFQDESVVDDSQLPKDRFSAERLKGVDSTLKIQPAELGDSAMYLCASSSGSRGEAFFGQGTRLTVV.

V gene TRBV5-6 combines with J gene TRBJ2-1, with unresolved D. V lost 0 bases, J lost 6 bases, and 19 bases lay in between. CDR1 and CDR2 from the germline V gene are SGHDT and YYEEEE. This CDR3 is built from 17 residues. The CDR3 loop reads CASSLATPTSWSNEQFF. The CDR3 region has the DNA TGTGCCAGCAGCTTGGCGACACCGACCTCCTGGAGCAATGAGCAGTTCTTC. Together with reference TRBV5-6 and TRBJ2-1, the CDR3 gives the full variable domain: DAGVTQSPTHLIKTRGQQVTLRCSPKSGHDTVSWYQQALGQGPQFIFQYYEEEERQRGNFPDRFSGHQFPNYSSELNVNALLLGDSALYLCASSLATPTSWSNEQFFGPGTRLTVL.

The rearrangement links TRBV7-7 to TRBJ2-5; TRBD2 matches at 9 bases. V gave up 2 bases and J gave up 0 bases; unmatched junction bases: 7. CDR1 and CDR2 (germline): SSHAT, FNYEAQ (reference sequence). This CDR3 has 17 residues. The CDR3 nucleotides are TGTGCCAGCAGCTTATTTTTGGCGGGAGGGAACCAAGAGACCCAGTACTTC. Protein product: CASSLFLAGGNQETQYF.